One and the same sample provided the 18 T cell receptor beta chains below, sequenced in a study of blood T cells in healthy people across ages. Using a J-beta primer mix together with a sample-barcoded 5' primer, a second PCR was run for roughly 6 to 11 cycles. TCRdb processed the 5' RACE reads anew with MiXCR; each CDR3 protein has one entry. The data contain around 1,500,000 distinct CDR3 sequences, 42% of them singletons. Sequences were obtained from blood. The receptors here all came from a woman under 30 in good health.

The gene calls are TRBV20-1 and TRBJ2-3, with D perhaps matching TRBD2 (6 bases). There are 13 residues in the CDR3. CDR1 is DFQATT and CDR2 is SNEGSKA in the germline V gene (reference sequence). V lost 6 bases and J 5 bases, leaving 15 bases between the germline ends. CDR3 sequence: CSALAKSKDTQYF. The CDR3 nucleotides read TGCAGTGCCCTAGCGAAGAGTAAAGATACGCAGTATTTT.

The chain recombines TRBV7-2 with TRBJ2-5; 11 bases agree with TRBD1. The germline CDR1 and CDR2 sequences are SGHTA and FQGNSA. The CDR3 covers 16 residues. Trimming took 1 base from V and 5 from J; bases not matched to a gene: 6. The CDR3 coding sequence is TGTGCCAGCAGCTTAGTGGACAGGGGGCAAGGGGAGACCCAGTACTTC. Amino acid sequence: CASSLVDRGQGETQYF.

In its sample, this clonotype was seen a few times. The V gene is TRBV2, the J gene TRBJ2-3; 7 bases align to TRBD2. The CDR3 has 15 residues. The junction had 8 bases not matched to a gene; V was cut back by 5 bases and J by 3 bases. Germline V gene sequence: CDR1 SNHLY, CDR2 FYNNEI. The DNA for the CDR3 is TGTGCCAGCAGTCCTTTAGCGGGTTATACAGATACGCAGTATTTT. Amino acids: CASSPLAGYTDTQYF.

The V and J genes are TRBV2 and TRBJ1-2; D is uncertain. The ends were cut back, 0 bases at V and 8 bases at J, with 7 bases in the middle. Germline V gives CDR1 SNHLY, CDR2 FYNNEI. The CDR3 loop spans 12 amino acids. CDR3 amino acids: CASSEAQEGYTF. CDR3 nucleotides: TGTGCCAGCAGTGAAGCCCAAGAGGGCTACACCTTC.

The chain links TRBV20-1 to TRBJ1-1, with 10 bases lining up with TRBD1. Germline values: CDR1 DFQATT, CDR2 SNEGSKA (reference sequence). There are 15 residues in the CDR3. The CDR3 DNA reads TGCAGCGCCCCATCACCGGGGACAGGGGACACTGAAGCTTTCTTT. Encoded protein: CSAPSPGTGDTEAFF.

The V call is TRBV4-2, the J call TRBJ1-5, with D maybe TRBD1 (6 bases). The CDR3 covers 17 residues. V was cut by 1 base and J by 7 bases, with 20 bases left in between. The germline V gene encodes CDR1 LGHNA and CDR2 YNFKEQ. CDR3 sequence (DNA): TGTGCCAGCAGCCAAGGTCCTACAGGGAAGGGAGGCCAGCCCCAGCATTTT. Protein: CASSQGPTGKGGQPQHF.

The CDR3 spells CSVGGRGDTDTQYF. Written as DNA, the CDR3 is TGCAGCGTTGGCGGGCGGGGGGACACAGATACGCAGTATTTT. The gene calls are TRBV29-1 and TRBJ2-3; 8 bases are a match to TRBD2. The CDR3 is made up of 14 amino acids. Germline loops: CDR1 SQVTM, CDR2 ANQGSEA. V lost 4 bases to trimming and J lost 2 bases; unmatched junction nucleotides: 5.

The chain uses TRBV5-1 and TRBJ2-1, with 7 bases lining up with TRBD1. This CDR3 has 14 residues. J gave up 5 bases and V 2 bases, and 4 bases lay outside the gene matches. The germline CDR1 and CDR2 sequences are SGHRS and YFSETQ. CDR3 residues: CASSFRDRDNEQFF. CDR3 in DNA: TGCGCCAGCAGCTTTCGCGACAGGGACAATGAGCAGTTCTTC.

The chain combines TRBV3-1 with TRBJ2-1; D might be TRBD2 (6 bases). This CDR3 comprises 15 residues. Germline loops: CDR1 LGHDT, CDR2 YNNKEL (reference sequence). Trimming took 7 bases from V and 2 from J, leaving 15 bases between them. CDR3 sequence (DNA): TGTGCCAGCACCTCTCGGACTACAGCCTACAATGAGCAGTTCTTC. Translation gives CASTSRTTAYNEQFF.

The V and J genes are TRBV30 and TRBJ2-4, with D perhaps matching TRBD1 (5 bases). Gene TRBJ2-7 matches the end of the DNA better, so the J call may be wrong. Germline CDR1 and CDR2: GTSNPN and SVGIG (reference sequence). The CDR3 covers 11 residues. In nucleotides, the CDR3 is TGTGCCTGGAGGACAGCCTACGAGCAGTACTTC. It yields the protein CAWRTAYEQYF.

This chain joins TRBV11-2 and TRBJ2-5, with TRBD2 matching over 12 bases. From germline, CDR1 is SGHAT and CDR2 FQNNGV. V dropped 4 bases and J dropped 3; count of bases not matched to a gene: 6. CDR3 size: 16 residues. The CDR3 DNA sequence: TGTGCCAGCAGCTCCCCCGGACTAGCGGGAAAAGAGACCCAGTACTTC. It specifies CASSSPGLAGKETQYF.

The CDR3 DNA follows: TGCAGTGCTCCGACCGGGACAGGGGGCCAGAAGCCCCAGTACTTC. Protein product: CSAPTGTGGQKPQYF. The rearrangement joins TRBV20-1 to TRBJ2-5, with TRBD1 matching over 12 bases. CDR1 and CDR2 (germline): DFQATT, SNEGSKA (reference sequence). The V segment lost 5 bases and the J segment 9 bases; nucleotides outside the gene matches: 13. The CDR3 sequence is 15 residues long.

The V call is TRBV29-1, the J call TRBJ2-1, with D maybe TRBD1 (6 bases). The J call may be faulty, since TRBJ2-7 better matches the DNA end. From germline, CDR1 is SQVTM and CDR2 ANQGSEA. The CDR3 covers 14 residues. CDR3 in amino acids: CSVTGTPTYNEQYF. The CDR3 DNA is TGCAGCGTCACCGGGACACCGACCTACAATGAGCAGTACTTC.

The chain recombines TRBV9 with TRBJ2-3; the match to TRBD1 covers 8 bases. The CDR3 has 14 residues. V was clipped by 5 bases and J by 1 base; unmatched bases: 3. Germline values: CDR1 SGDLS, CDR2 YYNGEE. DNA for the CDR3: TGTGCCAGCAGAGAGACAGGGGGCACAGATACGCAGTATTTT. This translates into CASRETGGTDTQYF.

The rearrangement links TRBV6-1 to TRBJ2-1; 7 positions agree with TRBD1. V shed 4 bases and J 13 bases; nucleotides not matched to a gene: 13. In germline, CDR1 is MNHNS, CDR2 SASEGT. The CDR3 runs to 14 residues. CDR3: CASSAQDRTPFQFF. The CDR3 DNA is TGTGCCAGCAGTGCCCAGGACAGGACTCCTTTCCAGTTCTTC.

In the case of this clonotype: The junction does not match germline at one end; this may be a read error. The V call is TRBV5-1, the J call TRBJ1-6; D gene unclear. Germline V CDR1 and CDR2: SGHRS, YFSETQ. CDR3 size: 15 residues. CDR3 bases: TGCGCCAGCGGCTTGATCGGCCGCGGGGATTCACCCCTCCACTTT. It translates to CASGLIGRGDSPLHF.

This clonotype was recorded at least ten times. The chain couples TRBV29-1 to TRBJ2-7, with 7 nucleotides matching TRBD2. Trimming cost V 3 bases and J 0 bases; bases outside gene matches: 5. Germline values: CDR1 SQVTM, CDR2 ANQGSEA. This CDR3 is 14 amino acids long. The CDR3 DNA sequence: TGCAGCGTTGAGCCCAGCGGGGACTCCTACGAGCAGTACTTC. Amino acids: CSVEPSGDSYEQYF.

This clonotype has more than one count but fewer than ten. The CDR3 sequence is CASSYAGTSGYNEQFF. The CDR3 coding sequence is TGCGCCAGCAGCTATGCCGGGACTAGCGGATACAATGAGCAGTTCTTC. The rearrangement uses TRBV5-1 and TRBJ2-1; 11 bases agree with TRBD2. The germline gives CDR1 SGHRS, CDR2 YFSETQ. Trimming at V came to 3 bases and at J to 4 bases, leaving 6 bases not matched to a gene. The CDR3 covers 16 residues.